Listed below are T cell receptor beta chains from one sample, sequenced in a study of T cell changes during pregnancy in multiple sclerosis. Profiling relied on immunoSEQ multiplex PCR, and the TCRdb table lists in-frame clones only, not all of them. This sample has 45,000 to 50,000 clones, with 91% found just once. The specimen comprised CD8+ T cells from peripheral blood mononuclear cells, sampled after pregnancy. The receptors here all came from a female donor with multiple sclerosis, enrolled in a pregnancy study. Each CDR3 is given with its conserved first and last residue. The D gene is left open where the match is weak. Some rows have no size entry. The others give once, few or many, or a class for an expanded clone.

J: TRBJ2-1
size: .
length: 13
D: .
V: TRBV19
CDR3: CASSMTDYNEQFF
DNA: TGTGCCAGTAGTATGACAGACTACAATGAGCAGTTCTTC

J: TRBJ1-2
size: .
length: 16
D: .
V: TRBV6-5
CDR3: CASSYLNPGTNYGYTF
DNA: TGTGCCAGCAGTTACCTGAATCCGGGAACCAACTATGGCTACACCTTC

J: TRBJ1-1
size: .
length: 13
D: .
V: TRBV11-3
CDR3: CASSFDMDTEAFF
DNA: TGTGCCAGCAGCTTTGACATGGACACTGAAGCTTTCTTT

J: TRBJ2-1
size: .
length: 15
D: .
V: TRBV18
CDR3: CASSPVKQGVVEQFF
DNA: TGTGCCAGCTCACCCGTTAAACAGGGAGTGGTTGAGCAGTTCTTC

J: TRBJ1-4
size: .
length: 13
D: TRBD1
V: TRBV2
CDR3: CATEDRVQGKLFF
DNA: TGTGCCACTGAGGACAGGGTACAGGGAAAACTGTTTTTT

J: TRBJ2-7
size: .
length: 15
D: .
V: TRBV7-9
CDR3: CASFITAPGVDEQYF
DNA: TGTGCCAGCTTCATTACGGCGCCGGGGGTGGACGAGCAGTACTTC

J: TRBJ1-5
size: .
length: 15
D: TRBD1
V: TRBV9
CDR3: CASSVDGTGDQPQHF
DNA: TGTGCCAGCAGCGTAGATGGGACAGGGGATCAGCCCCAGCATTTT

J: TRBJ1-6
size: .
length: 12
D: .
V: TRBV5-4
CDR3: CASSLQNSPLHF
DNA: TGTGCCAGCAGCCTCCAGAATTCACCCCTCCACTTT

J: TRBJ1-4
size: .
length: 16
D: TRBD1
V: TRBV30
CDR3: CAWRGPTQGAYEKLFF
DNA: TGTGCCTGGAGAGGGCCCACACAGGGGGCTTATGAAAAACTGTTTTTT

J: TRBJ2-5
size: many
length: 15
D: .
V: TRBV6-5
CDR3: CASSYSAGESETQYF
DNA: TGTGCCAGCAGTTACTCGGCAGGGGAGTCAGAGACCCAGTACTTC

J: TRBJ2-2
size: .
length: 16
D: TRBD1
V: TRBV5-6
CDR3: CASSLTGTEGTGELFF
DNA: TGTGCCAGCAGCTTAACAGGGACAGAGGGCACCGGGGAGCTGTTTTTT

J: TRBJ2-5
size: .
length: 14
D: .
V: TRBV18
CDR3: CASSPKTEQETQYF
DNA: TGTGCCAGCTCACCAAAGACAGAGCAAGAGACCCAGTACTTC

J: TRBJ2-2
size: .
length: 14
D: TRBD1
V: TRBV7-9
CDR3: CASSPTTGGRELFF
DNA: TGTGCCAGCAGCCCAACGACAGGGGGCCGGGAGCTGTTTTTT

J: TRBJ2-1
size: .
length: 14
D: TRBD1
V: TRBV18
CDR3: CASSPGDRINEQFF
DNA: TGTGCCAGCTCACCGGGGGACAGGATCAATGAGCAGTTCTTC

J: TRBJ2-5
size: .
length: 15
D: TRBD1
V: TRBV7-8
CDR3: CASSLGSDRGKTQYF
DNA: TGTGCCAGCAGCTTAGGGTCCGACAGGGGGAAGACCCAGTACTTC

J: TRBJ2-7
size: .
length: 12
D: .
V: TRBV27
CDR3: CASSPGTYEQYF
DNA: TGTGCCAGCAGCCCGGGAACCTACGAGCAGTACTTC

J: TRBJ2-1
size: .
length: 14
D: .
V: TRBV6-5
CDR3: CAIRKAGNYNEQFF
DNA: TGTGCCATCCGAAAGGCGGGGAACTACAATGAGCAGTTCTTC

J: TRBJ1-4
size: .
length: 17
D: TRBD1
V: TRBV4-3
CDR3: CASSQDLRQGGGEKLFF
DNA: TGCGCCAGCAGCCAAGACCTCAGACAGGGGGGAGGTGAAAAACTGTTTTTT

J: TRBJ1-1
size: .
length: 13
D: .
V: TRBV9
CDR3: CASSLDTNTEAFF
DNA: TGTGCCAGCAGCTTGGACACTAACACTGAAGCTTTCTTT

J: TRBJ1-4
size: .
length: 16
D: .
V: TRBV9
CDR3: CASSAYAGGVNEKLFF
DNA: TGTGCCAGCAGCGCCTACGCGGGGGGGGTTAATGAAAAACTGTTTTTT

J: TRBJ2-2
size: .
length: 15
D: TRBD1
V: TRBV6-5
CDR3: CASTQGAGLTGELFF
DNA: TGTGCCAGCACCCAGGGGGCGGGTTTGACCGGGGAGCTGTTTTTT

J: TRBJ2-5
size: .
length: 16
D: TRBD2
V: TRBV9
CDR3: CASSVIDTSGGVTQYF
DNA: TGTGCCAGCAGCGTAATCGATACTAGCGGGGGGGTGACCCAGTACTTC

J: TRBJ2-7
size: .
length: 16
D: .
V: TRBV27
CDR3: CASSFIGTKGAYEQYF
DNA: TGTGCCAGCAGTTTTATTGGGACGAAGGGGGCCTACGAGCAGTACTTC

J: TRBJ2-7
size: .
length: 17
D: TRBD1
V: TRBV5-1
CDR3: CASSLYTRDRGTGEQYF
DNA: TGCGCCAGCAGCCTGTACACCCGGGACAGGGGAACAGGGGAGCAGTACTTC

J: TRBJ2-7
size: .
length: 13
D: .
V: TRBV27
CDR3: CASSTRGRGEQYF
DNA: TGTGCCAGCAGTACCCGGGGCAGGGGCGAGCAGTACTTC

J: TRBJ2-4
size: .
length: 12
D: TRBD2
V: TRBV29-1
CDR3: CSVWASGNIQYF
DNA: TGCAGCGTTTGGGCTAGCGGAAACATTCAGTACTTC

J: TRBJ1-5
size: once
length: 15
D: .
V: TRBV6-5
CDR3: CASSSLYSGNQPQHF
DNA: TGTGCCAGCAGTTCCCTTTACTCGGGCAATCAGCCCCAGCATTTT

J: TRBJ1-1
size: .
length: 16
D: .
V: TRBV6-5
CDR3: CASSYHKTAMNTEAFF
DNA: TGTGCCAGCAGTTACCACAAAACAGCCATGAACACTGAAGCTTTCTTT

J: TRBJ2-1
size: .
length: 15
D: TRBD2
V: TRBV7-7
CDR3: CASSLTSGRFDEQFF
DNA: TGTGCCAGCAGCTTAACTAGCGGGAGATTCGATGAGCAGTTCTTC

J: TRBJ2-6
size: .
length: 15
D: .
V: TRBV6-1
CDR3: CASSAEGSGANVLTF
DNA: TGTGCCAGCAGTGCCGAGGGATCCGGGGCCAACGTCCTGACTTTC

J: TRBJ2-6
size: .
length: 15
D: TRBD1
V: TRBV27
CDR3: CASSRQGAGANVLTF
DNA: TGTGCCAGCAGTCGACAGGGAGCCGGGGCCAACGTCCTGACTTTC

J: TRBJ2-7
size: .
length: 15
D: TRBD2
V: TRBV7-2
CDR3: CASSFSGGFSYEQYF
DNA: TGTGCCAGCAGCTTTAGCGGGGGCTTCTCCTACGAGCAGTACTTC

J: TRBJ2-2
size: .
length: 18
D: TRBD2
V: TRBV4-3
CDR3: CASSHQGGAGGHTGELFF
DNA: TGCGCCAGCAGCCACCAGGGGGGAGCGGGGGGCCACACCGGGGAGCTGTTTTTT

J: TRBJ1-2
size: .
length: 16
D: TRBD1
V: TRBV5-1
CDR3: CASSEVPGQGADGYTF
DNA: TGCGCCAGCAGCGAAGTGCCGGGACAGGGGGCTGATGGCTACACCTTC

J: TRBJ2-7
size: .
length: 16
D: TRBD2
V: TRBV2
CDR3: CASREVSGGSSYEQYF
DNA: TGTGCCAGCAGGGAGGTTAGCGGGGGAAGCTCCTACGAGCAGTACTTC

J: TRBJ1-5
size: .
length: 19
D: TRBD1
V: TRBV4-1
CDR3: CASSQDSTGGAWGNQPQHF
DNA: TGCGCCAGCAGCCAGGACTCGACAGGGGGCGCGTGGGGCAATCAGCCCCAGCATTTT

J: TRBJ1-1
size: .
length: 15
D: TRBD1
V: TRBV11-2
CDR3: CASSFFTGTATEAFF
DNA: TGTGCCAGCAGCTTTTTTACTGGGACAGCCACTGAAGCTTTCTTT

J: TRBJ1-1
size: few
length: 15
D: .
V: TRBV4-3
CDR3: CASSQELGSGAEAFF
DNA: TGCGCCAGCAGCCAAGAGTTAGGAAGCGGTGCTGAAGCTTTCTTT

J: TRBJ1-2
size: .
length: 16
D: TRBD1
V: TRBV5-1
CDR3: CASSSGQGDWSYGYTF
DNA: TGCGCCAGCAGCTCCGGACAGGGGGATTGGTCCTATGGCTACACCTTC

J: TRBJ2-1
size: .
length: 16
D: TRBD2
V: TRBV10-1
CDR3: CASSDPSGRSYNEQFF
DNA: TGCGCCAGCAGCGATCCTAGCGGGAGGTCCTACAATGAGCAGTTCTTC

J: TRBJ2-3
size: .
length: 17
D: TRBD2
V: TRBV11-2
CDR3: CASRIGLAGTSTDTQYF
DNA: TGTGCCAGCAGAATTGGACTAGCGGGGACTAGCACAGATACGCAGTATTTT

J: TRBJ1-2
size: few
length: 12
D: .
V: TRBV9
CDR3: CASSGETYGYTF
DNA: TGTGCCAGCAGCGGGGAGACCTATGGCTACACCTTC

J: TRBJ1-5
size: .
length: 16
D: TRBD1
V: TRBV27
CDR3: CASSPTGASGNQPQHF
DNA: TGTGCCAGCAGTCCGACAGGGGCCTCGGGCAATCAGCCCCAGCATTTT

J: TRBJ2-1
size: .
length: 15
D: TRBD1
V: TRBV6-5
CDR3: CASSLGQGAPNEQFF
DNA: TGTGCCAGCAGCCTCGGACAGGGGGCGCCGAATGAGCAGTTCTTC

J: TRBJ1-2
size: once
length: 11
D: TRBD1
V: TRBV5-5
CDR3: CASSLTGGPSF
DNA: TGTGCCAGCAGCTTAACAGGGGGCCCTTCTTTC

J: TRBJ2-1
size: .
length: 15
D: .
V: TRBV7-9
CDR3: CASSFGGAPGDEQFF
DNA: TGTGCCAGCAGCTTCGGTGGGGCTCCAGGCGATGAGCAGTTCTTC

J: TRBJ2-7
size: .
length: 14
D: TRBD1
V: TRBV6-4
CDR3: CASSDSPGGYEQYF
DNA: TGTGCCAGCAGTGACTCTCCAGGGGGCTACGAGCAGTACTTC

J: TRBJ2-7
size: .
length: 18
D: TRBD1
V: TRBV5-1
CDR3: CASSLLKVRGQQNYEQYF
DNA: TGCGCCAGCAGCTTGCTGAAGGTTAGGGGGCAGCAAAACTACGAGCAGTACTTC

J: TRBJ1-5
size: .
length: 15
D: .
V: TRBV4-1
CDR3: CASSQDRGTNQPQHF
DNA: TGCGCCAGCAGCCAAGATCGGGGTACCAATCAGCCCCAGCATTTT

J: TRBJ1-2
size: .
length: 14
D: TRBD1
V: TRBV7-9
CDR3: CASSLAGGAYGYTF
DNA: TGTGCCAGCAGCTTGGCAGGGGGCGCCTATGGCTACACCTTC